In its sample, the clone carrying this T cell receptor beta chain was seen a few times. The antigen remains undetermined. This entry belongs to a study of sequential checkpoint blockade in melanoma. Study as a whole: Under 25 patients had matched tumor biopsies before treatment and at week 13 after nivolumab or ipilimumab alone.

Treatment specified: randomized to nivolumab then ipilimumab (arm A) or the reverse (arm B). Method: immunoSEQ multiplex PCR; TCRdb's copy keeps in-frame clones and lacks some. The sample holds around 4,000 clones, less than 30% seen once. Study results and caveats: Tumor T-cell fraction and clonality correlated with PD-L1 and CD8+ counts.

The CDR3 sequence is 16 residues long. Germline V gene sequence: CDR1 LNHDA, CDR2 SQIVND (reference sequence). With 6 bases clipped from V and 3 bases from J, the junction kept 11 bases outside the gene matches. The sequencing here drew on tumor tissue (inferred from file names), taken from a patient given nivolumab and ipilimumab in sequence. This rearrangement joins TRBV19 to TRBJ2-1, with 7 bases matching TRBD2. The sequence derives from a human donor with melanoma. CDR3 region: CASSTPERDYYNEQFF. In DNA form, the CDR3 reads TGTGCCAGTAGCACCCCCGAGCGGGACTACTACAATGAGCAGTTCTTC.